This is a list of T cell receptor beta chains from one sample in a study of T-cell reconstitution after alpha-beta-depleted transplantation in children. TCRdb fed the PCR reads into MiXCR, producing one record per CDR3 protein. The table records a few hundred thousand distinct CDR3 sequences, 25% to 30% of them present only once. Sequenced here: PBMCs, sampled before TCRalphabeta/CD19-depleted stem cell transplant. These receptors all come from a boy under two years old with Wiskott-Aldrich syndrome, due to receive a stem cell transplant. The CDR3 runs from the conserved cysteine through the conserved F or W. Some rows mark clone size as missing; the rest say once, few, many or name a class of expanded clone.

V	size	J	CDR3
TRBV20-1	few	TRBJ2-5	CSAMGSQETQYF
TRBV27	-	TRBJ1-6	CASREGQGANSPLHF
TRBV10-3	-	TRBJ2-5	CAISEPRGRETQYF
TRBV5-1	-	TRBJ1-4	CASSLDLTLDGKLFF
TRBV7-9	-	TRBJ2-7	CAGSLAYGPPSREQYF
TRBV14	-	TRBJ2-2	CASSQDNPSGLGTGELFF
TRBV28	many	TRBJ2-5	CASSQTRVGETQYF
TRBV5-6	-	TRBJ2-5	CASSLQGVKETQYF
TRBV5-1	-	TRBJ2-7	CASSLYGLAGKIYEQYF
TRBV5-1	once	TRBJ2-5	CASSLPTSGGETQYF